These 11 T cell receptor beta chains came from one sample sequenced in a study of blood T cell repertoires in COVID-19. The assay was immunoSEQ multiplex PCR, and TCRdb's table has in-frame clones only and misses some. This table has a few hundred thousand clones, over 70% appearing once. Sequencing used peripheral blood. All receptors come from a woman of 80 years or more with acute or convalescent COVID-19.

V gene TRBV6-5 combines with J gene TRBJ1-6; 9 bases are shared with TRBD1. The CDR3 loop spans 15 amino acids. Germline CDR1 MNHEY, CDR2 SVGAGI. With 6 bases clipped from V and 9 bases from J, the junction kept 9 bases outside the gene matches. The CDR3 is CASRVPGQGRSPLHF. CDR3 DNA: TGTGCCAGCAGGGTTCCGGGACAGGGACGTTCACCCCTCCACTTT.

This clone was observed a single time. The V and J genes are TRBV28 and TRBJ2-5; no clear D gene. The CDR3 runs to 11 residues. The V end was cut by 5 bases, the J end by 5 bases, with 6 bases between. Germline V lookup: CDR1 MDHEN, CDR2 SYDVKM. The CDR3 sequence is CASSPGETQYF. CDR3 in DNA: TGTGCCAGCAGTCCCGGGGAGACCCAGTACTTC.

The chain uses TRBV7-2 and TRBJ2-7; 9 nucleotides match TRBD2. V shed 5 bases, J shed 5 bases, and the junction held 10 bases outside the gene matches. The germline V gene encodes CDR1 SGHTA and CDR2 FQGNSA. The CDR3 has 15 residues. The CDR3 protein is CASSRSSASGNEQYF. Here the CDR3 DNA reads TGTGCCAGCAGCCGCTCCTCGGCTAGCGGGAACGAGCAGTACTTC.

This clone was seen a handful of times. The chain is built from TRBV5-1 and TRBJ2-1, with no clear D. This CDR3 has 13 amino acids. V dropped 1 base and J dropped 8 bases, with 10 bases sitting between them. Germline V gene lookup returns CDR1 SGHRS and CDR2 YFSETQ. This chain's CDR3 is CASSLTGSDEQFF. CDR3 DNA sequence: TGCGCCAGCAGCTTGACGGGTTCGGATGAGCAGTTCTTC. The whole variable domain, remainder taken from reference TRBV5-1 and TRBJ2-1, is KAGVTQTPRYLIKTRGQQVTLSCSPISGHRSVSWYQQTPGQGLQFLFEYFSETQRNKGNFPGRFSGRQFSNSRSEMNVSTLELGDSALYLCASSLTGSDEQFFGPGTRLTVL.

The chain is built from TRBV10-3 and TRBJ2-4, with 9 bases aligning to TRBD2. V lost 5 bases to trimming and J lost 5 bases; unmatched junction nucleotides: 10. CDR3 size: 16 residues. Germline V gives CDR1 ENHRY, CDR2 SYGVKD. The CDR3 sequence: CAISSPGLAIQNIQYF. DNA of the CDR3: TGTGCCATCAGTTCACCGGGACTAGCAATTCAAAACATTCAGTACTTC.

This chain joins TRBV3-1 (or the pseudogene TRBV3-2) and TRBJ1-2, with a possible D match to TRBD1 (5 bases). V was trimmed by 1 base and J by 4 bases, leaving 19 bases between them. The germline V gene has CDR1 LGHDT and CDR2 YNNKEL (reference sequence). This CDR3 has 17 amino acids. CDR3 in amino acids: CASSQGLQAPWAYGYTF. The CDR3 nucleotides read TGTGCCAGCAGCCAAGGTCTACAGGCCCCCTGGGCCTATGGCTACACCTTC.

This clone was found a few times. The CDR3 here is CASSTNRVGYTF. CDR3 DNA: TGTGCCAGCAGCACGAACAGGGTTGGCTACACCTTC. The chain is built from TRBV12-3 or TRBV12-4 and TRBJ1-2, with a weak D call TRBD1 (6 bases). Trimming took 6 bases from V and 7 from J, leaving 12 bases between them. The CDR3 runs to 12 residues.

This sequence joins TRBV19 and TRBJ1-1; perhaps TRBD1 as D (5 bases). Trimming shortened V by 2 bases and J by 0 bases, and 10 bases separated the two germline ends. This CDR3 spans 15 amino acids. Germline V gene lookup returns CDR1 LNHDA and CDR2 SQIVND (reference sequence). CDR3 amino acids: CASSISGGMNTEAFF. The DNA of the CDR3 is TGTGCCAGTAGTATATCTGGGGGGATGAACACTGAAGCTTTCTTT.

The chain carries TRBV19 and TRBJ2-6, with 7 positions matching TRBD1. Germline V gene data show CDR1 as LNHDA and CDR2 as SQIVND (reference sequence). The trim removed 3 bases at V and 2 bases at J, leaving 7 bases unmatched. The CDR3 sequence is 17 residues long. The CDR3, as DNA: TGTGCCAGTAGTATCGAGGGGGCGAGGCCTGGGGCCAACGTCCTGACTTTC. This gives the protein CASSIEGARPGANVLTF.

The CDR3 DNA follows: TGTGCCAGCAGGTTACCGGGTTACAATCAGCCCCAGCATTTT. Amino acids: CASRLPGYNQPQHF. The chain carries TRBV6-5 and TRBJ1-5; no clear D. V gave up 6 bases and J gave up 3 bases, with 12 bases separating them. The CDR3 contains 14 residues. CDR1 and CDR2 (germline): MNHEY, SVGAGI.

The V gene is TRBV28, the J gene TRBJ1-3, with D perhaps matching TRBD1 (5 bases). V lost 7 bases and J 0 bases, leaving 10 bases between the germline ends. This CDR3 has 14 residues. Per germline, CDR1 MDHEN and CDR2 SYDVKM. The CDR3: CASIKGNSGNTIYF. The CDR3 DNA reads TGTGCCAGCATTAAGGGGAACTCTGGAAACACCATATATTTT.